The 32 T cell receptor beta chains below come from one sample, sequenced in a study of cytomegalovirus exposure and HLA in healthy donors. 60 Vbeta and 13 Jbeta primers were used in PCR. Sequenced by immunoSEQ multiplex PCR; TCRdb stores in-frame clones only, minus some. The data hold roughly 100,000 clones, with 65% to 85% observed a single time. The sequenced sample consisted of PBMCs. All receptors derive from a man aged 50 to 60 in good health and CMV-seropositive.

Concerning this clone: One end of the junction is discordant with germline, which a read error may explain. The CDR3 protein is CSSSLPLVEQYF. The CDR3 DNA follows: TGTTCCAGCAGCTTACCACTTGTAGAGCAGTACTTC. V and J are TRBV7-9 and TRBJ2-7, with D hard to call. The CDR3 runs to 12 residues. CDR1 and CDR2 (germline): SEHNR, FQNEAQ (reference sequence). The full variable domain, rest sourced from reference TRBV7-9 and TRBJ2-7, is DTGVSQNPRHKITKRGQNVTFRCDPISEHNRLYWYRQTLGQGPEFLTYFQNEAQLEKSRLLSDRFSAERPKGSFSTLEIQRTEQGDSAMYLCSSSLPLVEQYFGPGTRLTVT.

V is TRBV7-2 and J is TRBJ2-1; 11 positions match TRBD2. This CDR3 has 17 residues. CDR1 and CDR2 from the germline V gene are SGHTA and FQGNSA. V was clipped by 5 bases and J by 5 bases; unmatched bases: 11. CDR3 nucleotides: TGTGCCAGCAGCCGAACTCCGGGACTAGCGGCTAACAATGAGCAGTTCTTC. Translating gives CASSRTPGLAANNEQFF.

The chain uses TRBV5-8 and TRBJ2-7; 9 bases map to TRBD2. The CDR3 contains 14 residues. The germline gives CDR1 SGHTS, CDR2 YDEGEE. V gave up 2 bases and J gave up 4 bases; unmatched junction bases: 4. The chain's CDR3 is CASSFSGRGYEQYF. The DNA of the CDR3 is TGTGCCAGCAGCTTTAGCGGGAGAGGGTACGAGCAGTACTTC.

CDR3 residues: CSVEFGTRTIGEQYF. The CDR3 DNA is TGCAGCGTTGAGTTCGGGACAAGAACCATCGGCGAGCAGTACTTC. V and J are TRBV29-1 and TRBJ2-7; TRBD1 might be the D (6 bases). V lost 3 bases, J lost 6 bases, and 21 bases lay in between. Germline V gene data show CDR1 as SQVTM and CDR2 as ANQGSEA. This CDR3 contains 15 residues.

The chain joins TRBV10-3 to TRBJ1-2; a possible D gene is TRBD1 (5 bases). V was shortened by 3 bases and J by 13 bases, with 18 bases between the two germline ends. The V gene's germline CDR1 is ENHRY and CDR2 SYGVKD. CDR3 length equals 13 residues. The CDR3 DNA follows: TGTGCCATCAGTGATAGAGACAGAATTTGGGGCACCTTC. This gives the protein CAISDRDRIWGTF.

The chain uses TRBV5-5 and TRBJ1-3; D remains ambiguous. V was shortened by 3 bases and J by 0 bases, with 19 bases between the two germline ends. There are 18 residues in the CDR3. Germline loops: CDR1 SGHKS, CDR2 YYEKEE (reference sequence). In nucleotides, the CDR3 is TGTGCCAGCAGCTCGGGTCCCCTAATCCCGGGCTCTGGAAACACCATATATTTT. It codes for CASSSGPLIPGSGNTIYF.

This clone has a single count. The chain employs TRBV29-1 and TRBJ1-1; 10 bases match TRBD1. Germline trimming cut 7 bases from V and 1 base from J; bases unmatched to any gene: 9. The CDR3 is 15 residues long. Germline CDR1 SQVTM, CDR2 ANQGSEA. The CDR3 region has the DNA TGCAGCGCCCGGGGGACAGGGGTTGGGAACACTGAAGCTTTCTTT. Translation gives CSARGTGVGNTEAFF.

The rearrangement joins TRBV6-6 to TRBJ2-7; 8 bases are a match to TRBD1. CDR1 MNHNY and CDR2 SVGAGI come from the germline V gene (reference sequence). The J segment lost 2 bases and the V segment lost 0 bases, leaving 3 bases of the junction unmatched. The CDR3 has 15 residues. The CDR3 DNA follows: TGTGCCAGCAGTTACTCAGACAGGGGAACCTACGAGCAGTACTTC. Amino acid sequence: CASSYSDRGTYEQYF.

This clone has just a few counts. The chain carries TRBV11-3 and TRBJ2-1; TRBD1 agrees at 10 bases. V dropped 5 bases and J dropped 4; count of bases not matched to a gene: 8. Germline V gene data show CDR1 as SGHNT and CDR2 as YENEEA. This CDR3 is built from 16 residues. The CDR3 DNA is TGTGCCAGCAGCCCGGTGGGACAGGGGAGGTACAATGAGCAGTTCTTC. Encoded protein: CASSPVGQGRYNEQFF.

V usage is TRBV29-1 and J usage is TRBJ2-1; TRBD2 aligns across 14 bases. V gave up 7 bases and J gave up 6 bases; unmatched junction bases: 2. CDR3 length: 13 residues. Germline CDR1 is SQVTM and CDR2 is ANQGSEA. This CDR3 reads CSAGTSGSNEQFF. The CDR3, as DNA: TGCAGCGCGGGGACTAGCGGGAGCAATGAGCAGTTCTTC.

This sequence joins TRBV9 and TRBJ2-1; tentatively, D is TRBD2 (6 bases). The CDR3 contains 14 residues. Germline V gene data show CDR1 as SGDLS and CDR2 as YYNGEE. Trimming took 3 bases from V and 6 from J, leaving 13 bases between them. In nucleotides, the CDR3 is TGTGCCAGCAGCGGACTAGGGTTTGGCAATGAGCAGTTCTTC. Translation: CASSGLGFGNEQFF.

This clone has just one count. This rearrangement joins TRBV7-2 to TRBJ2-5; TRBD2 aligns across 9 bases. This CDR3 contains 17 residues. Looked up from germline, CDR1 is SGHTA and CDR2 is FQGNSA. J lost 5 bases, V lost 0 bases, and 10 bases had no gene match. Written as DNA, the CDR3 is TGTGCCAGCAGCTTAGCCGCCCGAGCGGGAGGTGGTGAGACCCAGTACTTC. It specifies CASSLAARAGGGETQYF. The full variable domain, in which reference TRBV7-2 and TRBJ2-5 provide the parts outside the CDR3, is GAGVSQSPSNKVTEKGKDVELRCDPISGHTALYWYRQSLGQGLEFLIYFQGNSAPDKSGLPSDRFSAERTGGSVSTLTIQRTQQEDSAVYLCASSLAARAGGGETQYFGPGTRLLVL.

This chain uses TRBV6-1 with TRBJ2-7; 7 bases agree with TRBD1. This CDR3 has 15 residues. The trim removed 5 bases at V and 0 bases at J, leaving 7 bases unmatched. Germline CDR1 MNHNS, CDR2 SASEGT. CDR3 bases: TGTGCCAGCAGTTCCCAGGGGGAATCCTCCTACGAGCAGTACTTC. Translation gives CASSSQGESSYEQYF.

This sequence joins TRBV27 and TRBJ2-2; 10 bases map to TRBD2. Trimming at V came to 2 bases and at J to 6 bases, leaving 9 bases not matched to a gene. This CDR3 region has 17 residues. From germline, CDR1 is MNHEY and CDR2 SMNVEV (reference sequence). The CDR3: CASSLPIAGGPAGELFF. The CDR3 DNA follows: TGTGCCAGCAGTTTACCCATAGCGGGAGGCCCCGCCGGGGAGCTGTTTTTT.

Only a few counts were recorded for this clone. Here the CDR3 reads CASSLSGGSTDTQYF. The CDR3 coding sequence is TGTGCCAGCAGCTTAAGCGGGGGGAGCACAGATACGCAGTATTTT. The chain carries TRBV11-3 and TRBJ2-3, with 9 positions matching TRBD2. The CDR3 covers 15 residues. V lost 2 bases and J lost 0; bases outside the gene matches: 0. The germline V gene encodes CDR1 SGHNT and CDR2 YENEEA.

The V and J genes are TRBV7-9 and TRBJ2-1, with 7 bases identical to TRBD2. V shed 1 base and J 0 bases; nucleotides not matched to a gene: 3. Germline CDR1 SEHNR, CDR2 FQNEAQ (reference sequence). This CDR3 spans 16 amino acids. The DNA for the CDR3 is TGTGCCAGCAGCTTAGTCGGCGGGAGCTCCTACAATGAGCAGTTCTTC. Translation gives CASSLVGGSSYNEQFF.

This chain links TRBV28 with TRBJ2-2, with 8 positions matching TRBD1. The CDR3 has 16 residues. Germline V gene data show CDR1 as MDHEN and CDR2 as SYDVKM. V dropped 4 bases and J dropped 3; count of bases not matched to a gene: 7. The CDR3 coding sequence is TGTGCCAGCAGTTCCCGGACAGGGTACGACACCGGGGAGCTGTTTTTT. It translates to CASSSRTGYDTGELFF. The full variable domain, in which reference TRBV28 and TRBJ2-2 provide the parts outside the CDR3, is DVKVTQSSRYLVKRTGEKVFLECVQDMDHENMFWYRQDPGLGLRLIYFSYDVKMKEKGDIPEGYSVSREKKERFSLILESASTNQTSMYLCASSSRTGYDTGELFFGEGSRLTVL.

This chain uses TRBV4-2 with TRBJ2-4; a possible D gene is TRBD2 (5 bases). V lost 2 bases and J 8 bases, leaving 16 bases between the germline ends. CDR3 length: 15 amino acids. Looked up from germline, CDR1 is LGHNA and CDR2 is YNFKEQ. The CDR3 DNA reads TGTGCCAGCAGCCAAAGTTCGGGGTTAGTAGACATTCAGTACTTC. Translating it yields CASSQSSGLVDIQYF.

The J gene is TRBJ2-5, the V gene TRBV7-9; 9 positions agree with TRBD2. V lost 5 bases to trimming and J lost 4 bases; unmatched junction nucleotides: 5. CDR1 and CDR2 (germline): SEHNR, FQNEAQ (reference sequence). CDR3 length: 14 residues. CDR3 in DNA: TGTGCCAGCAGCCTTAGCGGGAGTGGAGAGACCCAGTACTTC. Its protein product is CASSLSGSGETQYF.

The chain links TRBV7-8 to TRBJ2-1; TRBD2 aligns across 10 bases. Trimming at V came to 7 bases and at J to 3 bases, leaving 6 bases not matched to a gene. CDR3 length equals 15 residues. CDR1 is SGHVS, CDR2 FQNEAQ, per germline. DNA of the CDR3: TGTGCCAGCAAGATAGCGGGAGGCATCTACAATGAGCAGTTCTTC. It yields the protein CASKIAGGIYNEQFF.

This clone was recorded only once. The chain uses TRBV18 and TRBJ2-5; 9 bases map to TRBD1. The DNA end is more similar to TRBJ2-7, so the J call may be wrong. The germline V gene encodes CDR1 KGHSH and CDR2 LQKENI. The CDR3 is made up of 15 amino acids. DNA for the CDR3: TGTGCCAGCTCACCTGGGACAGGGAATCTAGTCGAGCAGTACTTC. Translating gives CASSPGTGNLVEQYF.

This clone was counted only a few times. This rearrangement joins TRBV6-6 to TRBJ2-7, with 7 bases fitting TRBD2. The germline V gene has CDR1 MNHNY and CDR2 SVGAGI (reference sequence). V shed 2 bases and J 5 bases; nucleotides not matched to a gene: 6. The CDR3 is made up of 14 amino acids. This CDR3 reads CASSYGGSLNEQYF. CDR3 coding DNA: TGTGCCAGCAGTTACGGCGGGAGTTTAAACGAGCAGTACTTC.

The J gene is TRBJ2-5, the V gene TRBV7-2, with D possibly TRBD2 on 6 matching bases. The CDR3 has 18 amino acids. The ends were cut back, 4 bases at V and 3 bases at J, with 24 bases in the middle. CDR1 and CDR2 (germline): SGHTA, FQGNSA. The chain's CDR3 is CASSSRPGRGSKKETQYF. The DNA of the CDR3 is TGTGCCAGCAGCTCGAGACCGGGACGGGGGAGTAAGAAAGAGACCCAGTACTTC.

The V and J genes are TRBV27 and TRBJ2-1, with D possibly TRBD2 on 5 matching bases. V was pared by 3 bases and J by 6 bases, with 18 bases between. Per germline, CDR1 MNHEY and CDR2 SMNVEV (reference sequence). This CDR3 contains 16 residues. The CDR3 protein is CASSLIGSGAGNEQFF. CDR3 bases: TGTGCCAGCAGTTTGATAGGAAGCGGTGCTGGCAATGAGCAGTTCTTC.

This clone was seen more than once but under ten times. The DNA of the CDR3 is TGTGCCAGCAGTTACTCTCTCGGGGGGGCGCCGACTGAAGCTTTCTTT. Protein sequence: CASSYSLGGAPTEAFF. This chain joins TRBV6-5 and TRBJ1-1, with TRBD1 as a possible D gene (6 bases). Germline assignment: CDR1 MNHEY and CDR2 SVGAGI. This CDR3 region has 16 residues. V was trimmed by 0 bases and J by 5 bases, leaving 16 bases between them.

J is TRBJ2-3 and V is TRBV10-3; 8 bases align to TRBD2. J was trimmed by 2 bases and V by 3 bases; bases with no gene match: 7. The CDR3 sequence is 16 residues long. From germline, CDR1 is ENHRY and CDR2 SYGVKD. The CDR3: CAISETVAGHTDTQYF. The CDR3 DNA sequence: TGTGCCATCAGTGAAACGGTAGCGGGACACACAGATACGCAGTATTTT.

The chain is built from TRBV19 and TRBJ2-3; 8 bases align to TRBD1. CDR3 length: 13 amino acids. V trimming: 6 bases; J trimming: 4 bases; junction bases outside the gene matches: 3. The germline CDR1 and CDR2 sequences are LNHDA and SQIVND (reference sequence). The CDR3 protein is CASSTQGADTQYF. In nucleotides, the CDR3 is TGTGCCAGTAGCACACAGGGGGCAGATACGCAGTATTTT.

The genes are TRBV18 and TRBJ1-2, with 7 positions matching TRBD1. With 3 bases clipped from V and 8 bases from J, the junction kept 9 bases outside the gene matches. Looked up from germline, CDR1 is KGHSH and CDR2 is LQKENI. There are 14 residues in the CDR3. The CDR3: CASSPNRGSGGYTF. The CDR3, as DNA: TGTGCCAGCTCACCGAACAGGGGTTCGGGGGGCTACACCTTC.

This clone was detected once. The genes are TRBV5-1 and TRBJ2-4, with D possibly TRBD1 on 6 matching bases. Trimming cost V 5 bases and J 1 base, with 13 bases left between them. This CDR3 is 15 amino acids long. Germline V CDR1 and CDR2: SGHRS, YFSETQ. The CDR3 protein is CASRQTGMAKNIQYF. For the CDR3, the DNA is TGCGCCAGCAGGCAAACAGGGATGGCCAAAAACATTCAGTACTTC.

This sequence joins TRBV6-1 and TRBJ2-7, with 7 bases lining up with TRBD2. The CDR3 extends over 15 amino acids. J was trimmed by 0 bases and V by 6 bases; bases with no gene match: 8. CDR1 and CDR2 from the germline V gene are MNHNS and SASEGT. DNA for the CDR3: TGTGCCAGCAGCCTACTAGCGACCAGCTCCTACGAGCAGTACTTC. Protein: CASSLLATSSYEQYF.

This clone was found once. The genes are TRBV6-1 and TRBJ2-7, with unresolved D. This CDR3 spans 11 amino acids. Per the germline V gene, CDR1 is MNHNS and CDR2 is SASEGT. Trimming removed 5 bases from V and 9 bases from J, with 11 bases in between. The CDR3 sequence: CASSYGYTQYF. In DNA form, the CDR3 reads TGTGCCAGCAGTTACGGGTATACGCAGTACTTC.

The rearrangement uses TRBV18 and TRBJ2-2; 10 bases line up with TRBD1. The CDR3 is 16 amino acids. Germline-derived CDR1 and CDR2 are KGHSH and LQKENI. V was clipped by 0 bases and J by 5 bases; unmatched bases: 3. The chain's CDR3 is CASSPPTGGLTGELFF. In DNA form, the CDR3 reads TGTGCCAGCTCACCACCGACAGGGGGCTTGACCGGGGAGCTGTTTTTT.